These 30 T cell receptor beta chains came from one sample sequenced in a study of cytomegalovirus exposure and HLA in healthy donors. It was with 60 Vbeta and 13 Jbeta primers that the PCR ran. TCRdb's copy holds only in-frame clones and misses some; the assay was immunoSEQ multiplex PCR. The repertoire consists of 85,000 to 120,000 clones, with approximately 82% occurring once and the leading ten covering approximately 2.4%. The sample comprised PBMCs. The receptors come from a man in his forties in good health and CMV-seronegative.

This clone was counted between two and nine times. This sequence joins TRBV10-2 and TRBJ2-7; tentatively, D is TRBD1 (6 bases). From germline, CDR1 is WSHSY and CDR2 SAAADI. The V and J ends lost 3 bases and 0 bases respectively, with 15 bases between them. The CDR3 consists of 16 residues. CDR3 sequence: CASSEWTAKNSYEQYF. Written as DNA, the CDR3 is TGCGCCAGCAGTGAATGGACAGCCAAAAACTCCTACGAGCAGTACTTC.

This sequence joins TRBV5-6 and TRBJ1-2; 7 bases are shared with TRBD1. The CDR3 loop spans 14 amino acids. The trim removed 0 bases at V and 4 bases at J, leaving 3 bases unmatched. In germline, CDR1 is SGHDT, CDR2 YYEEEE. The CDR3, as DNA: TGTGCCAGCAGCTTGGCAGGGGGACGCTATGGCTACACCTTC. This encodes CASSLAGGRYGYTF.

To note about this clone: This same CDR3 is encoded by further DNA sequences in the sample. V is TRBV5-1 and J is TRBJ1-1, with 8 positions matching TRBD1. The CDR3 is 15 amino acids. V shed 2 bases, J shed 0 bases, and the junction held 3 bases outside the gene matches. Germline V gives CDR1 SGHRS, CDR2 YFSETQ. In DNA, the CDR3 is TGCGCCAGCAGCTTAAGGACAGGGATGAACACTGAAGCTTTCTTT. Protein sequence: CASSLRTGMNTEAFF.

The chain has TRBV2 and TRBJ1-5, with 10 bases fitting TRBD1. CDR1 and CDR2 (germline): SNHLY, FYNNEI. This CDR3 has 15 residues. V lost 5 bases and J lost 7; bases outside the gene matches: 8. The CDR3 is CASSKMGTGVQPQHF. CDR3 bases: TGTGCCAGCAGTAAAATGGGGACAGGGGTCCAGCCCCAGCATTTT.

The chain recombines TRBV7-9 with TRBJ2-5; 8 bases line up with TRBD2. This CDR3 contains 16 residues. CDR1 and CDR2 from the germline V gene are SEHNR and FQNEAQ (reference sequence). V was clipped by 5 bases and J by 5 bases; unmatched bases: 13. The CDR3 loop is CASSTRGGRRYETQYF. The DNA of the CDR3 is TGTGCCAGCAGCACCCGGGGGGGCAGAAGGTATGAGACCCAGTACTTC.

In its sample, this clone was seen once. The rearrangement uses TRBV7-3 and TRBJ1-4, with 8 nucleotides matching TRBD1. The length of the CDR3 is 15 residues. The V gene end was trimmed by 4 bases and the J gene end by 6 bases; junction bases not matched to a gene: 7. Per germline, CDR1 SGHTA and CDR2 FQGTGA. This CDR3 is CASSSQGAPDEKLFF. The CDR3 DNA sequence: TGTGCCAGCAGCTCCCAGGGGGCGCCGGATGAAAAACTGTTTTTT.

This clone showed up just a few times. The CDR3 reads CASSLDGAEAFF. CDR3 nucleotide sequence: TGTGCCAGCAGTTTAGATGGGGCCGAAGCTTTCTTT. The chain carries TRBV27 and TRBJ1-1; tentative D call: TRBD1 (5 bases). CDR3 length equals 12 residues. The germline CDR1 and CDR2 sequences are MNHEY and SMNVEV (reference sequence). Trimming took 2 bases from V and 8 from J, leaving 9 bases between them.

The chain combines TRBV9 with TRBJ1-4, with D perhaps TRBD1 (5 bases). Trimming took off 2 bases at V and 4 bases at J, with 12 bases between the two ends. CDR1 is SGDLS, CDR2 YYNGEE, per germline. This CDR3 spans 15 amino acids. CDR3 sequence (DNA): TGTGCCAGCAGCGTGGAGACAGCCGATAATGAAAAACTGTTTTTT. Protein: CASSVETADNEKLFF.

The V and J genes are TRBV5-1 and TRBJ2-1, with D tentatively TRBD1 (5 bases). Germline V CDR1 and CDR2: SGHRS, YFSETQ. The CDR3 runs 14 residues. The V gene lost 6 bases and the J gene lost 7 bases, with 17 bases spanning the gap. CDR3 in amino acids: CASTPGSQGNEQFF. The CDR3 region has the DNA TGCGCCAGCACCCCCGGGTCCCAGGGAAATGAGCAGTTCTTC.

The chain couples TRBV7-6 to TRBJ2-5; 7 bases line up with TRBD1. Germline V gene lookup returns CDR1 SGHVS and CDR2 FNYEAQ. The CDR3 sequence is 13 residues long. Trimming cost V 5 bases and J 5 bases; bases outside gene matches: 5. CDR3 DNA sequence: TGTGCCAGCAGCCGAACAGGGGCCGAGACCCAGTACTTC. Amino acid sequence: CASSRTGAETQYF.

This CDR3 reads CAWSTGVLTKNIQYF. Here the CDR3 DNA reads TGTGCCTGGAGTACGGGGGTCCTGACCAAAAACATTCAGTACTTC. The V gene is TRBV30, the J gene TRBJ2-4; the D gene is possibly TRBD2 (6 bases). Trimming removed 2 bases at V and 2 bases at J, with 13 bases between. Germline CDR1 reads GTSNPN; CDR2 reads SVGIG (reference sequence). This CDR3 is 15 amino acids long.

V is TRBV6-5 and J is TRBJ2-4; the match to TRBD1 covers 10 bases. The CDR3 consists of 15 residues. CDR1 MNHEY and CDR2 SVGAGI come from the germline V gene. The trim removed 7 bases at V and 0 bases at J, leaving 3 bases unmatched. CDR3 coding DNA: TGTGCCAGCATAGGGACAGGGGAAGCCAAAAACATTCAGTACTTC. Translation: CASIGTGEAKNIQYF.

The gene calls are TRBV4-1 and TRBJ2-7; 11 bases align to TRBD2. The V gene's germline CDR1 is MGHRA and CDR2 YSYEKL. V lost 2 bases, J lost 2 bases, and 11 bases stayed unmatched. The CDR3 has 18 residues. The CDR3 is CASSQLWLAGGRTYEQYF. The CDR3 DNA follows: TGCGCCAGCAGCCAACTATGGCTAGCGGGGGGCCGAACCTACGAGCAGTACTTC.

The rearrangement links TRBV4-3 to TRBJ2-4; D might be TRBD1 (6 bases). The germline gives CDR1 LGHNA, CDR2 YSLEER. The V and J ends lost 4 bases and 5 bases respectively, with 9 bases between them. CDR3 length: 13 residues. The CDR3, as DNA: TGCGCCAGCAGCCCCCAGGGGCAAAACATTCAGTACTTC. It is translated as CASSPQGQNIQYF.

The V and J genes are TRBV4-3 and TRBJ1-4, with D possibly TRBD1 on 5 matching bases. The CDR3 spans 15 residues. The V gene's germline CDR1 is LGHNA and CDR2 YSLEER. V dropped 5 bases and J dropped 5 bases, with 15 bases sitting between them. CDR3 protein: CASSFSGGPNEKLFF. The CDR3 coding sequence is TGCGCCAGCAGCTTTTCGGGGGGTCCCAATGAAAAACTGTTTTTT.

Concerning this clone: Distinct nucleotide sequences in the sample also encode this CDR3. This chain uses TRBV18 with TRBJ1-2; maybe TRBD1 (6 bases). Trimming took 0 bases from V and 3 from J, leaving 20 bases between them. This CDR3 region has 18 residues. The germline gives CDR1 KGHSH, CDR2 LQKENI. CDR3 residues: CASSPPRPLQQGYYGYTF. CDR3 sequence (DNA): TGTGCCAGCTCACCACCACGGCCACTGCAACAGGGCTACTATGGCTACACCTTC.

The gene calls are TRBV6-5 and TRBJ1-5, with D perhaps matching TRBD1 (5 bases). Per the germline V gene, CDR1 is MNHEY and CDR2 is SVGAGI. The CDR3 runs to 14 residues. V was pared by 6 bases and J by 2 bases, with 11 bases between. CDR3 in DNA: TGTGCCAGCAGCCTCGGGGGGGGCAATCAGCCCCAGCATTTT. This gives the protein CASSLGGGNQPQHF.

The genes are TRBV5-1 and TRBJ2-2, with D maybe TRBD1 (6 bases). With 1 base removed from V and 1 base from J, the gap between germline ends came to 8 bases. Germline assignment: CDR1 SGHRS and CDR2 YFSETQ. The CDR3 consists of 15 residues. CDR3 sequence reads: CASSLLQGNTGELFF. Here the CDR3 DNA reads TGCGCCAGCAGCTTGCTACAGGGGAACACCGGGGAGCTGTTTTTT.

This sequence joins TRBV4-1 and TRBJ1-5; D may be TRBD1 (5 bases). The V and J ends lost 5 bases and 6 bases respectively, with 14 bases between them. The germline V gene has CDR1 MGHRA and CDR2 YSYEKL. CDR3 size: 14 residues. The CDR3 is CASSDRPGPQPQHF. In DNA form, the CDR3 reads TGCGCCAGCAGCGATCGGCCAGGGCCTCAGCCCCAGCATTTT.

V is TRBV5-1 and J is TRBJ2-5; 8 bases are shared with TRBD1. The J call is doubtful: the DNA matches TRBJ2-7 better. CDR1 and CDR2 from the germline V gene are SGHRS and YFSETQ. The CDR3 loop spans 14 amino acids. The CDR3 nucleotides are TGCGCCAGCAGCTTGTTACAGGGGGACTACGAGCAGTACTTC. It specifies CASSLLQGDYEQYF.

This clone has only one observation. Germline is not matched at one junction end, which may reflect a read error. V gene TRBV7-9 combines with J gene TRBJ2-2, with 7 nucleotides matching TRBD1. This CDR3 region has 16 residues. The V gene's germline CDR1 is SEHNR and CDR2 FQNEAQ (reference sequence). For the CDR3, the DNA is TGTTCCAGCAACCCTCGATCAGGGGGAAACACCGGGGAGCTGTTTTTT. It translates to CSSNPRSGGNTGELFF.

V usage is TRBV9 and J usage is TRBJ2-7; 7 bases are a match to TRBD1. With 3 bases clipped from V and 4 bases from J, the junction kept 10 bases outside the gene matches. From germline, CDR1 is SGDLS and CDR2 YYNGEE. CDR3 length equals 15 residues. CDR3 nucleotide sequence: TGTGCCAGCAGCGAGAGGACAGGCGTTCTGTACGAGCAGTACTTC. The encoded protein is CASSERTGVLYEQYF.

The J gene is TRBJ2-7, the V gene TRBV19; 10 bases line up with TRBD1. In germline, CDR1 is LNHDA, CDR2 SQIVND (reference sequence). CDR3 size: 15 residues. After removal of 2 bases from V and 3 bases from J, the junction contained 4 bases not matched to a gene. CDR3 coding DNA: TGTGCCAGTAGTATATCCGGGGACAGGGGCTACGAGCAGTACTTC. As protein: CASSISGDRGYEQYF.

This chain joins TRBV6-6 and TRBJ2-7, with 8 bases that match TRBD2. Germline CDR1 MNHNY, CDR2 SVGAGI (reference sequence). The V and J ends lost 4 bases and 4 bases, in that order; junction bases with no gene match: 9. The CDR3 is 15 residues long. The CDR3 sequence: CASSSVLAGGYEQYF. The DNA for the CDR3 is TGTGCCAGCAGTTCCGTTCTAGCGGGTGGATACGAGCAGTACTTC.

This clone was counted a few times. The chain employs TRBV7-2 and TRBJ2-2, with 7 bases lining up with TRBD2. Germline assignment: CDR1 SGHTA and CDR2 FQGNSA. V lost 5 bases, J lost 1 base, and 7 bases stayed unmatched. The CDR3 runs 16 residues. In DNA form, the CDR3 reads TGTGCCAGCAGCCCGCGCTCTAGCGGGAACACCGGGGAGCTGTTTTTT. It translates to CASSPRSSGNTGELFF.

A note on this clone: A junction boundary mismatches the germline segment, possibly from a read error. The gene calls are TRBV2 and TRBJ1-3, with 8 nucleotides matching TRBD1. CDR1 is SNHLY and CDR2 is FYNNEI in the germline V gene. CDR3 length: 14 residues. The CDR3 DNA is TGTGCCAGCAATGAACAGGGGGCTGGAAACACCATATATTTT. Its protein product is CASNEQGAGNTIYF.

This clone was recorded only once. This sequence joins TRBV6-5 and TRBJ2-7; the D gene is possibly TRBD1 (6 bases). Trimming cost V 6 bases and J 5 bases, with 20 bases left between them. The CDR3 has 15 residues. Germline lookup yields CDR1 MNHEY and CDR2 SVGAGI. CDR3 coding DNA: TGTGCCAGCAGATCCGGACAGCAGGGCGGGCACGAGCAGTACTTC. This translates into CASRSGQQGGHEQYF.

CDR3 residues: CATRNGLAGLFTDTQYF. In DNA, the CDR3 is TGTGCCACCAGGAACGGACTAGCGGGGCTTTTCACAGATACGCAGTATTTT. The chain recombines TRBV15 with TRBJ2-3; 12 bases fit TRBD2. This CDR3 spans 17 amino acids. V was pared by 6 bases and J by 2 bases, with 9 bases of the junction left unmatched. CDR1 is LNHNV and CDR2 is YYDKDF in the germline V gene (reference sequence).

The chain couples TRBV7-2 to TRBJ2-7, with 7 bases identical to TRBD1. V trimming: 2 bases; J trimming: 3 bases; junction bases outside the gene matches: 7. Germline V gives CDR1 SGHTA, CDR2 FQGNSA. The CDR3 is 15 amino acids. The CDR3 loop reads CASSLRAGGNYEQYF. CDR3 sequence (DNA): TGTGCCAGCAGCTTAAGGGCAGGGGGAAACTACGAGCAGTACTTC.

Here the CDR3 DNA reads TGTGCCAGCAGCTTTCTAGCGGGGAGATACAATGAGCAGTTCTTC. It specifies CASSFLAGRYNEQFF. The chain couples TRBV7-2 to TRBJ2-1; 9 bases match TRBD2. The V and J ends lost 3 bases and 4 bases, in that order; junction bases with no gene match: 4. Germline-derived CDR1 and CDR2 are SGHTA and FQGNSA. The CDR3 has 15 amino acids.